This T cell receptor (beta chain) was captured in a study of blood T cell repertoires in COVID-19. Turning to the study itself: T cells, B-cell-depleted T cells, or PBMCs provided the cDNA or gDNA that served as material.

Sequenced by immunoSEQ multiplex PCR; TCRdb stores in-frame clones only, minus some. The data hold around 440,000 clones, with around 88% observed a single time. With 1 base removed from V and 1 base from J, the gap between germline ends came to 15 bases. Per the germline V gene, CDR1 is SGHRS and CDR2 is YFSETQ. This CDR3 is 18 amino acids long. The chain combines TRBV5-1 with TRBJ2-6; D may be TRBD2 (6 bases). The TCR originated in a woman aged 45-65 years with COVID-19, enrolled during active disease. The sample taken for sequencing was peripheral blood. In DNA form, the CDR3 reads TGCGCCAGCAGCTTGAAAGTCCCTGGGAGGTCTGGGGCCAACGTCCTGACTTTC. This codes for CASSLKVPGRSGANVLTF.